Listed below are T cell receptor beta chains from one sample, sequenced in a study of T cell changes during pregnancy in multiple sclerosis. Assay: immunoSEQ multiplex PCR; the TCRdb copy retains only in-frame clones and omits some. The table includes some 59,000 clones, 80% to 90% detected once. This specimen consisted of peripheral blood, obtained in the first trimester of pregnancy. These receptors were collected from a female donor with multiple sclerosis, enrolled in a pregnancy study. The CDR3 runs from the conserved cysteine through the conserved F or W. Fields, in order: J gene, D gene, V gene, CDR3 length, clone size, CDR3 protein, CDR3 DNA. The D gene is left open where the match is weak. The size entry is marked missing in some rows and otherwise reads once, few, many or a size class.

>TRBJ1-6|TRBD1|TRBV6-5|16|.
CASSFLLGQGKSPLHF
TGTGCCAGCAGTTTTCTCTTGGGACAGGGTAAATCACCCCTCCACTTT
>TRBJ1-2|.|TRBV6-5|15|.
CASSRDLRPGGDYTF
TGTGCCAGCAGTCGGGATTTACGACCCGGGGGGGACTACACCTTC
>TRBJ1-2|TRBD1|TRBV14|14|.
CASSLIGQGMGYTF
TGTGCCAGCAGCTTAATCGGACAGGGGATGGGATACACCTTC
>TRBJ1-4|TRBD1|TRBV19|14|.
CASRAWDRDGKLFF
TGTGCCAGTAGGGCCTGGGACAGGGATGGAAAACTGTTTTTT
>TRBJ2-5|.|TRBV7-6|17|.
CASSLVAGSLHAETQYF
TGTGCCAGCAGCTTAGTGGCGGGGTCTTTACATGCGGAGACCCAGTACTTC
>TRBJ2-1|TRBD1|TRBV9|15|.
CASSVGQGAGDEQFF
TGTGCCAGCAGCGTAGGACAGGGGGCAGGTGATGAGCAGTTCTTC
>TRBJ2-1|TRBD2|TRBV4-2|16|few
CASSQDGLAGGNEQFF
TGTGCCAGCAGCCAAGATGGACTAGCGGGGGGGAATGAGCAGTTCTTC
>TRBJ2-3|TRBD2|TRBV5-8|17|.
CASSPAEEAGATDTQYF
TGTGCCAGCAGCCCTGCTGAGGAAGCGGGGGCCACAGATACGCAGTATTTT
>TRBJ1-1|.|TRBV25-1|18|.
CASSHVPPGPGMNTEAFF
TGTGCCAGCAGTCACGTCCCCCCAGGGCCTGGGATGAACACTGAAGCTTTCTTT
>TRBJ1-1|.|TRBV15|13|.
CATSRGANTEAFF
TGTGCCACCAGCAGAGGGGCGAACACTGAAGCTTTCTTT
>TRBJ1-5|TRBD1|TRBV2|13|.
CASSEQGGQPQHF
TGTGCCAGCAGTGAACAGGGGGGTCAGCCCCAGCATTTT
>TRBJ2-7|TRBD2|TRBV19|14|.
CASRASGTSYEQYF
TGTGCCAGTAGGGCCAGCGGGACCTCCTACGAGCAGTACTTC
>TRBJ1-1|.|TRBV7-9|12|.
CASSSVNTEAFF
TGTGCCAGCAGCTCGGTCAACACTGAAGCTTTCTTT
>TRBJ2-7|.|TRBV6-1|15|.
CASSEGFGSHYEQYF
TGTGCCAGCAGTGAAGGATTCGGGTCGCACTACGAGCAGTACTTC
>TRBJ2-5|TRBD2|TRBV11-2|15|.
CASSRTSAPPETQYF
TGTGCCAGCAGCAGGACTAGCGCCCCCCCCGAGACCCAGTACTTC
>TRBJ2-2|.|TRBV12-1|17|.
CASSSTSGGVNTGELFF
TGTGCAAGCAGCTCCACCAGCGGGGGCGTGAACACCGGGGAGCTGTTTTTT
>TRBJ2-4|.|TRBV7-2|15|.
CASSLGQGAKNIQYF
TGTGCCAGCAGCTTAGGTCAGGGGGCCAAAAACATTCAGTACTTC
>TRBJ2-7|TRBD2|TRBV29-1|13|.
CSVAGTSGNEQYF
TGCAGCGTCGCCGGGACTAGCGGGAACGAGCAGTACTTC
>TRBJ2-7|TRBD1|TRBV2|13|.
CATTGTGGGEQYF
TGTGCCACAACCGGGACAGGGGGCGGCGAGCAGTACTTC
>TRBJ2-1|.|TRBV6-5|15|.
CASKPRVGAYNEQFF
TGTGCCAGCAAGCCGAGGGTAGGCGCCTACAATGAGCAGTTCTTC
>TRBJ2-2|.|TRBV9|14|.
CASSVAQHTGELFF
TGTGCCAGCAGCGTAGCACAGCACACCGGGGAGCTGTTTTTT
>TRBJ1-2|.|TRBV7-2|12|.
CASSYGLYGYTF
TGTGCCAGCAGCTACGGACTGTATGGCTACACCTTC
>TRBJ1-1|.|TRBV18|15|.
CASSPPLGENTEAFF
TGTGCCAGCTCACCCCCTTTAGGAGAGAACACTGAAGCTTTCTTT
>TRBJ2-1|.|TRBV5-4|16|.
CASSLEAGQTYNEQFF
TGTGCCAGCAGCTTGGAGGCGGGACAGACCTACAATGAGCAGTTCTTC
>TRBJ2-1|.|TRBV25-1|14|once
CASTTIDSYNEQFF
TGTGCCAGCACGACTATCGACTCCTACAATGAGCAGTTCTTC
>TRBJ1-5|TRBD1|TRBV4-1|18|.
CASSQDDIGQGNMQPQHF
TGCGCCAGCAGCCAAGATGACATCGGACAGGGGAATATGCAGCCCCAGCATTTT
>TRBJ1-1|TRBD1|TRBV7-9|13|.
CASSFTTGGEAFF
TGTGCCAGCAGCTTTACAACAGGGGGAGAAGCTTTCTTT
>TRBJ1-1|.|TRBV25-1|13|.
CASRTGFVTEAFF
TGTGCCAGCAGAACAGGGTTTGTCACTGAAGCTTTCTTT
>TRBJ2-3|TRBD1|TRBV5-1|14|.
CASTPGTGGDTQYF
TGCGCCAGCACACCCGGGACAGGGGGGGATACGCAGTATTTT
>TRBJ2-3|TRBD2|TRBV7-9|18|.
CASSLTLTSGGETDTQYF
TGTGCCAGCAGCTTAACGTTGACTAGCGGGGGGGAGACAGATACGCAGTATTTT
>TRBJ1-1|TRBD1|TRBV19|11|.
CASTRQGEAFF
TGTGCCAGTACCCGACAGGGGGAAGCTTTCTTT
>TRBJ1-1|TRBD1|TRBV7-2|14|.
CASSLTRTGGRAFF
TGTGCCAGCAGCTTAACGAGGACAGGGGGCAGAGCTTTCTTT
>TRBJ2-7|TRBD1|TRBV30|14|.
CAWSPGQGSSEQYF
TGTGCCTGGAGCCCGGGACAGGGATCAAGCGAGCAGTACTTC
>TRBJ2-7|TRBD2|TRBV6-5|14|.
CASSTLAGVNEQYF
TGTGCCAGCAGTACTTTAGCGGGGGTTAACGAGCAGTACTTC
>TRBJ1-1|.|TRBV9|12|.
CASSVVRTEAFF
TGTGCCAGCAGCGTAGTGCGGACTGAAGCTTTCTTT
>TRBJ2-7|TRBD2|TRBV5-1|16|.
CASSRTGTSGSYEQYF
TGCGCCAGCAGCAGGACCGGGACTAGCGGATCCTACGAGCAGTACTTC
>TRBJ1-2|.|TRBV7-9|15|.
CASSLVVGRGYGYTF
TGTGCCAGCAGCTTAGTAGTTGGCAGAGGATATGGCTACACCTTC
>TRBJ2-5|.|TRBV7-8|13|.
CASSLVDEETQYF
TGTGCCAGCAGCTTAGTTGATGAGGAGACCCAGTACTTC
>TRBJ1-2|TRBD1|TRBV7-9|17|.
CASSFFFAGGIGEGYTF
TGTGCCAGCAGCTTTTTTTTCGCAGGGGGGATCGGCGAGGGCTACACCTTC
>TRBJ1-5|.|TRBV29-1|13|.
CSVEVSSNQPQHF
TGCAGCGTGGAGGTGTCTAGCAATCAGCCCCAGCATTTT
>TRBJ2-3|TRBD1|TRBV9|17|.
CASSVAGIRGPTDTQYF
TGTGCCAGCAGCGTAGCTGGTATTAGGGGGCCCACAGATACGCAGTATTTT
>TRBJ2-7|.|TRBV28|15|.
CATHTLRDSAYEQYF
TGTGCCACCCATACCCTCCGGGACTCAGCCTACGAGCAGTACTTC
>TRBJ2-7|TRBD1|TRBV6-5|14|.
CATIPAQGKYEQYF
TGTGCCACCATCCCGGCACAGGGGAAATACGAGCAGTACTTC
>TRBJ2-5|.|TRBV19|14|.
CASSFRGLGETQYF
TGTGCCAGTAGCTTCAGGGGATTAGGAGAGACCCAGTACTTC
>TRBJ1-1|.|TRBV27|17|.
CASSLRGRGGMNTEAFF
TGTGCCAGCAGTTTACGTGGAAGGGGTGGTATGAACACTGAAGCTTTCTTT
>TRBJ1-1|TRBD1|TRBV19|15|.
CASSPGDRGGTEAFF
TGTGCCAGTAGTCCCGGGGACAGGGGAGGCACTGAAGCTTTCTTT
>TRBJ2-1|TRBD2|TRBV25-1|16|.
CASTPFVFGTSGSVFF
TGTGCCAGCACCCCTTTCGTCTTCGGGACTAGCGGCTCCGTGTTCTTC
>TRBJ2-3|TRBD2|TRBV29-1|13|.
CSVERGGIDTQYF
TGCAGCGTGGAGCGGGGGGGCATAGATACGCAGTATTTT
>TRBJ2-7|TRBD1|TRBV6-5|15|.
CASSPRTGGRNEQYF
TGTGCCAGCAGTCCAAGGACAGGGGGCAGAAACGAGCAGTACTTC
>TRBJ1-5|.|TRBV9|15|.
CASSVDGASNQPQHF
TGTGCCAGCAGCGTAGATGGGGCAAGCAATCAGCCCCAGCATTTT
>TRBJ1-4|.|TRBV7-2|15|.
CASSFTASTNEKLFF
TGTGCCAGCAGCTTTACAGCTTCAACTAATGAAAAACTGTTTTTT
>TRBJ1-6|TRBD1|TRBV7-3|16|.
CASRTPRQGANSPLHF
TGTGCCAGCAGGACTCCCAGACAGGGGGCGAATTCACCCCTCCACTTT
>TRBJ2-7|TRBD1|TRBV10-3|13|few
CAITAGGSYEQYF
TGTGCCATCACGGCAGGGGGCTCCTACGAGCAGTACTTC
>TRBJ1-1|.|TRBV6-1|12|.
CASSQQGSEAFF
TGTGCCAGCAGCCAACAGGGCTCTGAAGCTTTCTTT
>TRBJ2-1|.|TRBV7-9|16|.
CASRGLGWGERGEQFF
TGTGCCAGCAGGGGCCTGGGTTGGGGGGAAAGGGGTGAGCAGTTCTTC